The clone carrying this T cell receptor beta chain has at least ten counts. Its antigen is still unknown. V shed 3 bases and J shed 1 base, with 6 bases lying between them. The V gene's germline CDR1 is SEHNR and CDR2 FQNEAQ (reference sequence). This CDR3 is 13 amino acids long. The data belong to a study of identical twins. Study findings and constraints: Twin-shared out-of-frame alpha sequences showed excess low generation probability. Weaker excess sharing between twins was seen in beta out-of-frame sequences.

TCRdb analysed the 5' RACE reads with MiXCR anew, one entry per CDR3 protein. This table holds 250,000 to 300,000 distinct CDR3 sequences, approximately 8.6% found once. These data were also filed under a second study, of yellow fever vaccine responses in identical twins.

This clonotype was obtained from a woman under 30 in good health. The rearrangement uses TRBV7-9 and TRBJ2-5; D unresolved. Sequences were obtained from CD8+ T cells sorted from blood. The CDR3 nucleotides are TGTGCCAGCAGCTTCGAGGCCCAAGAGACCCAGTACTTC. It codes for CASSFEAQETQYF.